These 18 T cell receptor beta chains share one sample of origin, sequenced in a study of regulatory T cells in long-lasting Graves disease. Time point specified: persistent/refractory GD, antithyroid drugs over 5 years with positive TRAb. The TCR library was made from RNA that had been extracted from PBMCs in TRIzol. Building of the TCR beta libraries involved iRepertoire HTBI primers and Arm-PCR of CDR3 regions. TCRdb passed the multiplex PCR reads through MiXCR, listing each CDR3 protein once. This sample carries a few hundred thousand distinct CDR3 sequences, roughly 25% of them seen once, and the ten largest clones take approximately 27%. This specimen consisted of peripheral blood mononuclear cells (PBMCs), obtained when the disease was refractory, from a patient treated with antithyroid drugs. The receptors originated from a middle-aged woman with Graves disease.

In its sample, this clonotype was seen many times. The CDR3 nucleotides read TGTGCCAGAAAATGCGCCGACAGTCCGTCCGAGACCCAGTACTTC. Its protein is CARKCADSPSETQYF. This rearrangement joins TRBV27 to TRBJ2-5; maybe TRBD1 (5 bases). From germline, CDR1 is MNHEY and CDR2 SMNVEV (reference sequence). Trimming took off 9 bases at V and 5 bases at J, with 22 bases between the two ends. This CDR3 contains 15 residues.

This clonotype was counted only a few times. V is TRBV30 and J is TRBJ1-4; D perhaps matches TRBD1 (5 bases). V was clipped by 5 bases and J by 7 bases, with 8 bases between them. The germline gives CDR1 GTSNPN, CDR2 SVGIG (reference sequence). The CDR3 extends over 11 amino acids. The CDR3: CAWGGGEKLFF. DNA for the CDR3: TGTGCCTGGGGCGGGGGTGAAAAACTGTTTTTT.

This clonotype was counted many times. The gene calls are TRBV2 and TRBJ2-7, with 8 bases lining up with TRBD1. The CDR3 is 17 residues long. The V gene's germline CDR1 is SNHLY and CDR2 FYNNEI. Trimming removed 0 bases from V and 4 bases from J; junction bases left unmatched: 11. CDR3 protein: CASSEALPRGRGYEQYF. CDR3 sequence (DNA): TGTGCCAGCAGTGAAGCGTTACCCAGGGGGCGCGGGTACGAGCAGTACTTC.

This clonotype has ten or more counts. The CDR3 sequence is CASKTGQTSLNTEAFF. CDR3 nucleotide sequence: TGTGCCAGCAAGACGGGACAGACCTCTTTAAACACTGAAGCTTTCTTT. The V and J genes are TRBV7-9 and TRBJ1-1; 7 bases align to TRBD1. This CDR3 has 16 amino acids. With 7 bases clipped from V and 2 bases from J, the junction kept 13 bases outside the gene matches. Germline CDR1 is SEHNR and CDR2 is FQNEAQ (reference sequence).

This clonotype was counted between two and nine times. The rearrangement links TRBV12-3 or TRBV12-4 to TRBJ2-3; 10 bases align to TRBD1. The CDR3 consists of 16 residues. Trimming at V came to 5 bases and at J to 3 bases, leaving 8 bases not matched to a gene. The CDR3 region has the DNA TGTGCCAGCAGTCCTGGGACAGGGGCGAGGACAGATACGCAGTATTTT. Amino acid sequence: CASSPGTGARTDTQYF.

The V call is TRBV20-1, the J call TRBJ1-1; the D is unclear. CDR3 length: 12 residues. Trimming removed 1 base from V and 7 bases from J, with 10 bases in between. The germline V gene has CDR1 DFQATT and CDR2 SNEGSKA (reference sequence). In DNA, the CDR3 is TGCAGTGCTAGAGCGCTACCCTTTGAAGCTTTCTTT. As protein: CSARALPFEAFF.

V usage is TRBV6-1 and J usage is TRBJ1-4; 10 nucleotides agree with TRBD1. CDR3 length equals 16 residues. Germline V CDR1 and CDR2: MNHNS, SASEGT. V trimming: 6 bases; J trimming: 6 bases; junction bases outside the gene matches: 10. CDR3 DNA sequence: TGTGCCAGCAGCCCTGGCTCCGGGACAGGGGATGAAAAACTGTTTTTT. Protein product: CASSPGSGTGDEKLFF.

This clonotype has ten or more counts. The CDR3 protein is CASSLVHQPQHF. The CDR3 bases are TGTGCCAGCAGCTTAGTTCATCAGCCCCAGCATTTT. J is TRBJ1-5 and V is TRBV7-8; D unclear. Germline CDR1 and CDR2: SGHVS and FQNEAQ. V lost 1 base, J lost 5 bases, and 3 bases lay in between. The CDR3 is 12 amino acids.

The rearrangement uses TRBV30 and TRBJ2-7; possible D gene TRBD2, 5 bases. Germline V gene sequence: CDR1 GTSNPN, CDR2 SVGIG (reference sequence). The V gene lost 3 bases and the J gene lost 2 bases, with 11 bases spanning the gap. The CDR3 extends over 13 amino acids. CDR3 in DNA: TGTGCCTGGAGACGAGGGCGCGCCTACGAGCAGTACTTC. Protein product: CAWRRGRAYEQYF.

This clonotype was detected many times. The chain recombines TRBV6-1 with TRBJ1-2; 7 bases map to TRBD1. Trimming cost V 10 bases and J 0 bases; bases outside gene matches: 20. This CDR3 has 18 amino acids. Germline CDR1 is MNHNS and CDR2 is SASEGT. The CDR3 DNA is TGTGCCACCAGAAAACGAGGAACAGGGGTATTCTCTAACTATGGCTACACCTTC. It codes for CATRKRGTGVFSNYGYTF.

The V and J genes are TRBV11-2 and TRBJ2-7; 7 bases are shared with TRBD1. Per the germline V gene, CDR1 is SGHAT and CDR2 is FQNNGV. The CDR3 consists of 15 residues. The ends lost 1 base at V and 0 bases at J; junction bases unmatched: 3. CDR3 DNA sequence: TGTGCCAGCAGCTTAGGGACAGGATACTCCTACGAGCAGTACTTC. Protein sequence: CASSLGTGYSYEQYF.

This clonotype was counted many times. This chain connects TRBV19 to TRBJ2-5; 12 bases agree with TRBD2. Trimming cost V 8 bases and J 2 bases; bases outside gene matches: 0. The CDR3 runs 13 residues. Germline V gene data show CDR1 as LNHDA and CDR2 as SQIVND (reference sequence). The CDR3 DNA reads as TGTGCCAGTGGACTAGCGGGACAAGAGACCCAGTACTTC. This translates into CASGLAGQETQYF.

This clonotype was counted at least ten times. V and J are TRBV28 and TRBJ2-5; the match to TRBD2 covers 8 bases. The V and J ends lost 5 bases and 5 bases, in that order; junction bases with no gene match: 22. Germline CDR1 MDHEN, CDR2 SYDVKM. This CDR3 contains 19 residues. CDR3 amino acids: CASSLGTSKSTDFLETQYF. In nucleotides, the CDR3 is TGTGCCAGCAGTCTAGGGACTAGTAAGTCTACGGACTTTCTGGAGACCCAGTACTTC.

A few counts support this clonotype. The rearrangement links TRBV9 to TRBJ2-7, with TRBD2 matching over 10 bases. The CDR3 extends over 14 amino acids. Germline V lookup: CDR1 SGDLS, CDR2 YYNGEE. The J segment lost 6 bases and the V segment lost 0 bases, leaving 3 bases of the junction unmatched. The CDR3 loop is CASSVASGGPEQYF. In nucleotides, the CDR3 is TGTGCCAGCAGCGTAGCTAGCGGGGGTCCCGAGCAGTACTTC.

At least ten counts were recorded for this clonotype. This sequence joins TRBV6-5 and TRBJ2-7, with 9 nucleotides matching TRBD1. This CDR3 has 16 amino acids. Germline CDR1 MNHEY, CDR2 SVGAGI. Trimming at V came to 4 bases and at J to 4 bases, leaving 11 bases not matched to a gene. The CDR3 region is CASSSTRTGELYEQYF. CDR3 DNA sequence: TGTGCCAGCAGTTCCACCCGGACAGGGGAATTGTACGAGCAGTACTTC.

This clonotype was detected many times. This chain connects TRBV20-1 to TRBJ1-5; no firm D call. Germline loops: CDR1 DFQATT, CDR2 SNEGSKA (reference sequence). The CDR3 sequence is 14 residues long. V was shortened by 2 bases and J by 3 bases, with 11 bases between the two germline ends. This CDR3 is CSARPREFNQPQHF. The CDR3 nucleotides are TGCAGTGCTAGACCCCGGGAGTTCAATCAGCCCCAGCATTTT.

This clonotype showed up many times. The chain recombines TRBV10-1 with TRBJ2-7, with D possibly matching TRBD2 (6 bases). V was cut by 0 bases and J by 6 bases, with 15 bases left in between. This CDR3 is 15 amino acids long. Germline CDR1 is WNHNN and CDR2 is SYGVQD (reference sequence). The CDR3 DNA follows: TGCGCCAGCAGTGAGTCGGTAGCGGAACCTGGCGAGCAGTACTTC. This gives the protein CASSESVAEPGEQYF.

This clonotype was seen a single time. This sequence joins TRBV9 and TRBJ2-3; possibly TRBD2 for D (5 bases). Germline CDR1 is SGDLS and CDR2 is YYNGEE. With 2 bases removed from V and 0 bases from J, the gap between germline ends came to 10 bases. The CDR3 has 15 residues. The CDR3 DNA is TGTGCCAGCAGCGTGCGAGGGTCTAGCACAGATACGCAGTATTTT. This gives the protein CASSVRGSSTDTQYF.